The text below deals with one TCR beta chain. Its specificity is unknown. The entry originates in a study of T-cell reconstitution after alpha-beta-depleted transplantation in children. Points from the study as a whole: TCRbeta diversity was high at day 60 in some patients (a result of surviving recipient T cells and thymic progenitors). The main origin of T-cell counts and diversity one year after transplant was newly produced T cells. In patients about two months after transplant, alpha-beta T cells reportedly arose from several hundred expanded graft clones.

Germline V gene data show CDR1 as SGHRS and CDR2 as YFSETQ. The CDR3 is 14 amino acids. Trimming removed 3 bases from V and 5 bases from J, with 13 bases in between. The TCRbeta library incorporated unique molecular identifiers. TCRdb reanalysed the PCR reads using MiXCR and keeps one entry per CDR3 protein. The table lists some 830,000 distinct CDR3 sequences, roughly 15% of them singletons. Material: PBMCs, mostly from graft donor cells, obtained 360 days after TCRalphabeta/CD19-depleted stem cell transplant. The V and J genes are TRBV5-1 and TRBJ2-3; TRBD2 is a possible D gene (5 bases). The sequence was collected from a male patient between 10 and 17 years old who had a stem cell transplant for acute lymphoblastic leukemia, so the T cells may come from the graft donor. CDR3 protein: CASSSWTRGDTQYF. CDR3 DNA: TGCGCCAGCAGCTCGTGGACCCGGGGAGATACGCAGTATTTT.